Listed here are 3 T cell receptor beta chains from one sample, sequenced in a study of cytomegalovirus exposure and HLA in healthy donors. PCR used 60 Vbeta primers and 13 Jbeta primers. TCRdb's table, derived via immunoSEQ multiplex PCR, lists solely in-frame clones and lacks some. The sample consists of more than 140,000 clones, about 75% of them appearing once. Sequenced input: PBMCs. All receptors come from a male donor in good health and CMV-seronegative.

CDR3 sequence (DNA): TGTGCCAGCAGTTCACCAGGCCGGGGTACGCAGTATTTT. Its translation: CASSSPGRGTQYF. The chain couples TRBV6-5 to TRBJ2-3, with D maybe TRBD2 (5 bases). This CDR3 spans 13 amino acids. Germline-derived CDR1 and CDR2 are MNHEY and SVGAGI. V lost 4 bases, J lost 8 bases, and 13 bases lay in between.

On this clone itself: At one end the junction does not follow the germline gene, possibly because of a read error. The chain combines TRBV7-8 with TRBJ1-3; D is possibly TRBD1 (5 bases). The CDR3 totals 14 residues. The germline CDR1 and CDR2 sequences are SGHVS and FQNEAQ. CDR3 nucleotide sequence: TGTGCCAGCAGCTTAACGGACACTGGAAACGCCATATATTTT. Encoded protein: CASSLTDTGNAIYF. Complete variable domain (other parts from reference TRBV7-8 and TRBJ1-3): GAGVSQSPRYKVAKRGQDVALRCDPISGHVSLFWYQQALGQGPEFLTYFQNEAQLDKSGLPSDRFFAERPEGSVSTLKIQRTQQEDSAVYLCASSLTDTGNAIYFGEGSWLTVV.

CDR3 protein: CASALGGTNTEAFF. In nucleotides, the CDR3 is TGTGCCAGCGCGCTGGGGGGAACGAACACTGAAGCTTTCTTT. The rearrangement uses TRBV6-1 and TRBJ1-1; TRBD1 might be the D (5 bases). Germline loops: CDR1 MNHNS, CDR2 SASEGT. This CDR3 has 14 amino acids. With 8 bases removed from V and 1 base from J, the gap between germline ends came to 14 bases.